Included here is one T cell receptor beta chain sequence, with context. Its cognate antigen is unknown. The germline gives CDR1 MNHNS, CDR2 SASEGT. The ends lost 4 bases at V and 5 bases at J; junction bases unmatched: 4. The CDR3 is made up of 15 amino acids. This record comes from a study of graft-versus-host responses after intestinal transplantation. Generated by immunoSEQ multiplex PCR, the TCRdb table keeps only in-frame clones and is missing some. There are roughly 89,000 clones in the sample; roughly nine tenths occur only once, and more than 0.075% lies in the top ten. The clonotype originates from a human donor who received an intestinal transplant. The rearrangement links TRBV6-1 to TRBJ2-5, with 13 bases fitting TRBD2. The material sequenced was unstimulated CD4+ T cells sorted from spleen or lymph node cells, taken before intestinal transplant. In DNA, the CDR3 is TGTGCCAGCAGTGCTGGACTAGCGGGGGTGGAGACCCAGTACTTC. Translation gives CASSAGLAGVETQYF.